Shown below are 26 T cell receptor beta chains from a single sample sequenced in a study of glioma-infiltrating T cells after dendritic cell vaccination. The sample's time point: after dendritic cell vaccination, including at tumor progression/relapse. Clones were sequenced by immunoSEQ multiplex PCR, and TCRdb holds only the in-frame ones, with some missing. The repertoire holds around 87,000 clones, 80% to 85% seen once, with less than 7.5% in the top ten. Here the sequenced sample was blood, taken after dendritic cell vaccination. The receptors were gathered from a human donor with glioblastoma.

The V call is TRBV2, the J call TRBJ1-4; the match to TRBD1 covers 8 bases. Germline V CDR1 and CDR2: SNHLY, FYNNEI. This CDR3 comprises 14 residues. V dropped 6 bases and J dropped 13; count of bases not matched to a gene: 13. For the CDR3, the DNA is TGTGCCAGCAGCCCCGAGGACAGGGACACCGGACTGTTTTTT. Translated, it gives CASSPEDRDTGLFF.

This chain uses TRBV5-1 with TRBJ2-3; TRBD2 might be the D (6 bases). Per the germline V gene, CDR1 is SGHRS and CDR2 is YFSETQ. This CDR3 has 15 amino acids. The V end lost 0 bases, the J end lost 2 bases, and 10 bases lay between the germline ends. CDR3 residues: CASSLDAGLTDTQYF. DNA of the CDR3: TGCGCCAGCAGCTTGGACGCGGGGCTCACAGATACGCAGTATTTT.

The chain links TRBV15 to TRBJ2-1, with D possibly being TRBD2 (6 bases). The germline CDR1 and CDR2 sequences are LNHNV and YYDKDF (reference sequence). Trimming shortened V by 5 bases and J by 4 bases, and 15 bases separated the two germline ends. This CDR3 has 15 residues. The CDR3 nucleotides read TGTGCCACCAGCCTCGGACGGGACTTTTACAATGAGCAGTTCTTC. Translated, it gives CATSLGRDFYNEQFF.

This chain joins TRBV29-1 and TRBJ2-5; TRBD2 aligns across 8 bases. J lost 7 bases, V lost 4 bases, and 8 bases had no gene match. Germline V CDR1 and CDR2: SQVTM, ANQGSEA. The CDR3 spans 13 residues. This CDR3 reads CSVVSGGAATQYF. DNA for the CDR3: TGCAGCGTTGTAAGCGGGGGTGCGGCGACCCAGTACTTC.

V and J are TRBV6-1 and TRBJ2-2; D is undetermined. CDR1 is MNHNS and CDR2 is SASEGT in the germline V gene. This CDR3 region has 15 residues. The germline V and J ends were trimmed by 3 bases and 6 bases, with 14 bases remaining between them. For the CDR3, the DNA is TGTGCCAGCAGTGAGGGCAGCATTGGTGCCGGGGAGCTGTTTTTT. Translated, it gives CASSEGSIGAGELFF.

The chain combines TRBV7-9 with TRBJ1-2; possible D gene TRBD1, 6 bases. The CDR3 extends over 13 amino acids. Germline V gene data show CDR1 as SEHNR and CDR2 as FQNEAQ (reference sequence). V was clipped by 1 base and J by 6 bases, with 9 bases between them. The CDR3 protein is CASSLVGGHGYTF. In DNA, the CDR3 is TGTGCCAGCAGCTTAGTGGGGGGGCATGGCTACACCTTC. Combining the CDR3 with reference TRBV7-9 and TRBJ1-2 gives the whole variable domain DTGVSQNPRHKITKRGQNVTFRCDPISEHNRLYWYRQTLGQGPEFLTYFQNEAQLEKSRLLSDRFSAERPKGSFSTLEIQRTEQGDSAMYLCASSLVGGHGYTFGSGTRLTVV.

This clone has only one observation. This chain uses TRBV5-1 with TRBJ1-2; D gene ambiguous. The CDR3 extends over 14 amino acids. V was trimmed by 0 bases and J by 4 bases, leaving 10 bases between them. Looked up from germline, CDR1 is SGHRS and CDR2 is YFSETQ. The CDR3 loop reads CASSLAGDGYGYTF. The CDR3 DNA is TGCGCCAGCAGCTTGGCGGGAGATGGCTATGGCTACACCTTC. Full variable domain (missing parts from reference TRBV5-1 and TRBJ1-2): KAGVTQTPRYLIKTRGQQVTLSCSPISGHRSVSWYQQTPGQGLQFLFEYFSETQRNKGNFPGRFSGRQFSNSRSEMNVSTLELGDSALYLCASSLAGDGYGYTFGSGTRLTVV.

The CDR3, as DNA: TGCGCCAGCAGAACCGGGACAGGAGACTCCTACGAGCAGTACTTC. This translates into CASRTGTGDSYEQYF. The chain recombines TRBV5-1 with TRBJ2-7; TRBD1 aligns across 8 bases. V shed 5 bases and J 0 bases; nucleotides not matched to a gene: 7. Germline loops: CDR1 SGHRS, CDR2 YFSETQ. The CDR3 is 15 residues long.

V usage is TRBV7-3 and J usage is TRBJ1-4; no reliable D call. The V end lost 0 bases, the J end lost 5 bases, and 10 bases lay between the germline ends. The germline V gene has CDR1 SGHTA and CDR2 FQGTGA. The CDR3 totals 15 residues. The CDR3 bases are TGTGCCAGCAGCTTAACACCAGGTGTCAATGAAAAACTGTTTTTT. Protein product: CASSLTPGVNEKLFF.

The rearrangement joins TRBV2 to TRBJ1-4, with 8 bases identical to TRBD1. Germline V CDR1 and CDR2: SNHLY, FYNNEI. The V gene end was trimmed by 6 bases and the J gene end by 7 bases; junction bases not matched to a gene: 13. The CDR3 spans 16 residues. The CDR3 DNA sequence: TGTGCCAGCAGCCTCAGTACAGGGGGACCGGGTGAAAAACTGTTTTTT. Its translation: CASSLSTGGPGEKLFF. The full variable domain, in which reference TRBV2 and TRBJ1-4 provide the parts outside the CDR3, is EPEVTQTPSHQVTQMGQEVILRCVPISNHLYFYWYRQILGQKVEFLVSFYNNEISEKSEIFDDQFSVERPDGSNFTLKIRSTKLEDSAMYFCASSLSTGGPGEKLFFGSGTQLSVL.

This chain joins TRBV19 and TRBJ1-3; D is unclear. The CDR3 runs to 18 residues. V gave up 8 bases and J gave up 1 base, with 24 bases separating them. Germline loops: CDR1 LNHDA, CDR2 SQIVND (reference sequence). The CDR3 sequence is CASSPPANTASSGNTIYF. CDR3 nucleotides: TGTGCCAGTTCACCCCCCGCCAACACTGCTAGTTCTGGAAACACCATATATTTT.

Here the CDR3 reads CASSFEHGGEQYF. Here the CDR3 DNA reads TGTGCCAGCAGTTTCGAACACGGGGGGGAGCAGTACTTC. This sequence joins TRBV2 and TRBJ2-7; 7 bases line up with TRBD2. The CDR3 covers 13 residues. V shed 5 bases and J 7 bases; nucleotides not matched to a gene: 8. Germline lookup yields CDR1 SNHLY and CDR2 FYNNEI.

The CDR3 nucleotides are TGTGCCAGCAGCCTCAGTCTCGCAACTAATGAAAAACTGTTTTTT. This codes for CASSLSLATNEKLFF. The V call is TRBV27, the J call TRBJ1-4; D unclear. Trimming took off 6 bases at V and 0 bases at J, with 11 bases between the two ends. This CDR3 is built from 15 residues. Germline-derived CDR1 and CDR2 are MNHEY and SMNVEV (reference sequence).

J is TRBJ2-2 and V is TRBV4-2; 11 bases match TRBD2. The ends lost 0 bases at V and 2 bases at J; junction bases unmatched: 8. Germline assignment: CDR1 LGHNA and CDR2 YNFKEQ. The CDR3 loop spans 19 amino acids. The CDR3 loop is CASSQDPLAGVTNTGELFF. In nucleotides, the CDR3 is TGTGCCAGCAGCCAAGATCCACTAGCGGGGGTGACTAACACCGGGGAGCTGTTTTTT.

The CDR3 coding sequence is TGTGCTAGTGGGACTAGCGGGGGGGCCCATGAGCAGTTCTTC. As protein: CASGTSGGAHEQFF. The chain recombines TRBV12-5 with TRBJ2-1, with TRBD2 identical over 14 bases. Germline CDR1 is LGHNT and CDR2 is FRNRAP. Germline trimming cut 6 bases from V and 8 bases from J; bases unmatched to any gene: 3. The CDR3 has 14 residues.

This chain connects TRBV2 to TRBJ1-5; no clear D gene. The germline V gene encodes CDR1 SNHLY and CDR2 FYNNEI. Trimming left V 8 bases short and J 1 base short, with 12 bases between. The CDR3 runs to 14 residues. The CDR3 loop reads CASDGSGSNQPQHF. The CDR3 DNA reads as TGTGCCAGCGATGGGTCGGGGAGCAATCAGCCCCAGCATTTT.

DNA of the CDR3: TGTGCCAGCAGTCTGGACAGACCCAATCAGCCCCAGCATTTT. Its translation: CASSLDRPNQPQHF. The gene calls are TRBV6-1 and TRBJ1-5; a possible D gene is TRBD1 (6 bases). The germline CDR1 and CDR2 sequences are MNHNS and SASEGT. CDR3 length equals 14 residues. Trimming removed 5 bases from V and 3 bases from J, with 11 bases in between.

V usage is TRBV5-1 and J usage is TRBJ1-5, with D perhaps matching TRBD1 (6 bases). The V and J ends lost 4 bases and 7 bases respectively, with 12 bases between them. CDR3 length: 13 amino acids. Per the germline V gene, CDR1 is SGHRS and CDR2 is YFSETQ. CDR3 amino acids: CASSADSNQPQHF. CDR3 DNA sequence: TGCGCCAGCAGCGCGGACAGTAACCAGCCCCAGCATTTT.

CDR3 in amino acids: CASKSRLSSYEQYF. CDR3 in DNA: TGTGCCAGCAAATCGAGATTAAGCTCCTACGAGCAGTACTTC. The chain employs TRBV6-5 and TRBJ2-7; D is unresolved. Per germline, CDR1 MNHEY and CDR2 SVGAGI. The CDR3 loop spans 14 amino acids. The ends were cut back, 7 bases at V and 0 bases at J, with 13 bases in the middle.

The rearrangement links TRBV9 to TRBJ2-5; D perhaps matches TRBD1 (5 bases). The CDR3 runs 15 residues. Deletions cut 4 bases from V and 5 bases from J, with 18 bases between. CDR1 SGDLS and CDR2 YYNGEE come from the germline V gene. CDR3 loop: CASSPEARVSETQYF. CDR3 coding DNA: TGTGCCAGCAGCCCAGAGGCCAGGGTATCGGAGACCCAGTACTTC.

This chain connects TRBV5-1 to TRBJ1-6; 9 nucleotides align to TRBD1. The CDR3 runs 15 residues. Germline-derived CDR1 and CDR2 are SGHRS and YFSETQ. V trimming: 0 bases; J trimming: 10 bases; junction bases outside the gene matches: 5. The DNA of the CDR3 is TGCGCCAGCAGCTTGGAAGGACAGGGGCTATCACCCCTCCACTTT. Its translation: CASSLEGQGLSPLHF.

This chain links TRBV7-3 with TRBJ1-6, with a possible D match to TRBD1 (6 bases). Germline CDR1 SGHTA, CDR2 FQGTGA. V gave up 3 bases and J gave up 4 bases, with 7 bases separating them. The CDR3 spans 14 residues. The CDR3 region is CASSLDSYNSPLHF. The DNA of the CDR3 is TGTGCCAGCAGCTTGGACAGTTATAATTCACCCCTCCACTTT.

V is TRBV28 and J is TRBJ1-5; D not resolved. Trimming shortened V by 2 bases and J by 5 bases, and 13 bases separated the two germline ends. Germline-derived CDR1 and CDR2 are MDHEN and SYDVKM. The CDR3 runs 15 residues. CDR3 sequence (DNA): TGTGCCAGCAGTTTAGGTGGCCCCAGTTATCAGCCCCAGCATTTT. As protein: CASSLGGPSYQPQHF.

V usage is TRBV7-2 and J usage is TRBJ2-4, with TRBD2 matching over 7 bases. V shed 1 base and J 4 bases; nucleotides not matched to a gene: 4. From germline, CDR1 is SGHTA and CDR2 FQGNSA. The CDR3 sequence is 15 residues long. In DNA form, the CDR3 reads TGTGCCAGCAGCTTAGGAGGACTAGTGAAAAACATTCAGTACTTC. This encodes CASSLGGLVKNIQYF.

The chain uses TRBV7-2 and TRBJ2-1, with 11 bases fitting TRBD2. Unmatched junction bases numbered 10, after V lost 5 bases and J lost 7 bases. The V gene's germline CDR1 is SGHTA and CDR2 FQGNSA. There are 16 residues in the CDR3. In DNA form, the CDR3 reads TGTGCCAGCAGCAACGTCGTAGCGGGGGGGCGAAATGAGCAGTTCTTC. It codes for CASSNVVAGGRNEQFF.

The chain employs TRBV19 and TRBJ1-5; the match to TRBD1 covers 8 bases. CDR3 length equals 16 residues. From germline, CDR1 is LNHDA and CDR2 SQIVND (reference sequence). J gave up 4 bases and V 4 bases, and 9 bases lay outside the gene matches. The CDR3 DNA sequence: TGTGCCAGTAGTACCCGGACAGGGATGGGGAATCAGCCCCAGCATTTT. This encodes CASSTRTGMGNQPQHF.